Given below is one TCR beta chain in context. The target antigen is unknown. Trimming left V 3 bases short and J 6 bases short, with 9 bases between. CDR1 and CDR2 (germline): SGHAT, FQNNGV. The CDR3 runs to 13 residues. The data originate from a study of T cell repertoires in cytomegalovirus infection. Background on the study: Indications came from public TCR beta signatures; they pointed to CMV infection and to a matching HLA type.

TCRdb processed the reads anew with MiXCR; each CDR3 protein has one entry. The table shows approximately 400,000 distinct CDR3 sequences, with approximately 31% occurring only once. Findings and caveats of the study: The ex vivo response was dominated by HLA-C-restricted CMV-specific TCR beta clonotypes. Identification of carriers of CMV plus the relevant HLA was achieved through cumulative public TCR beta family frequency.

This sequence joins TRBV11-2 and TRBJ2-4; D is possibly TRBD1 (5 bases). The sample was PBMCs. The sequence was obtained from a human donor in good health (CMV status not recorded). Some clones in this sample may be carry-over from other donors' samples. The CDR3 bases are TGTGCCAGCAGCTTTCAGGGCGGAAACATTCAGTACTTC. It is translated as CASSFQGGNIQYF.